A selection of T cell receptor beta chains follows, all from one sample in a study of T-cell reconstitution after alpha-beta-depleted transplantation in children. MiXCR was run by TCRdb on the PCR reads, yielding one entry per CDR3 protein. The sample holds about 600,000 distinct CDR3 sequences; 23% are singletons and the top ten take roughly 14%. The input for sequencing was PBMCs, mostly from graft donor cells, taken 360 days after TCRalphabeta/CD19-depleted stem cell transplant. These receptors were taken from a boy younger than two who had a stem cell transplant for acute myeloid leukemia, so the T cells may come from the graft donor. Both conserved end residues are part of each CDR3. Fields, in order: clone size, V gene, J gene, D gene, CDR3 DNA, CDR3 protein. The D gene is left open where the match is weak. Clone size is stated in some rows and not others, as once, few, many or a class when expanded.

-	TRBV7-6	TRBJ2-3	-	TGTGCCAGCAGCTTAGATCAGTCACGCGGTACAGATACGCAGTATTTT	CASSLDQSRGTDTQYF
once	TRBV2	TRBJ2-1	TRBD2	TGTGCCGGCAGGGTGACTAGCGGGGTCTACAATGAGCAGTTCTTC	CAGRVTSGVYNEQFF
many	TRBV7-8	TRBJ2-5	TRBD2	TGTGCCAGCAGCTTAGGCCTAGCGGGGGCGGAGACCCAGTACTTC	CASSLGLAGAETQYF
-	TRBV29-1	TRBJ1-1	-	TGCAGCCCCTCCCAGGGTCTGGTGAACACTGAAGCTTTCTTT	CSPSQGLVNTEAFF
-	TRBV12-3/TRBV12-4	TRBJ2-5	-	TGTGCCAGCAGTCGACCGGGGGGGACAGGGTTACAAGAGACCCAGTACTTC	CASSRPGGTGLQETQYF
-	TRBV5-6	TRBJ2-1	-	TGTGCCAGCAAGGACGGTCTTTCCTACAATGAGCAGTTCTTC	CASKDGLSYNEQFF
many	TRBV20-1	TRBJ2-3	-	TGCAGTGCTAGGGACGCGTGGACGGGGGAAACAGATACGCAGTATTTT	CSARDAWTGETDTQYF
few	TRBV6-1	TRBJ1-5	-	TGTGCCAGCAGGGCAGGGCTTCATAAGCCCCAGCATTTT	CASRAGLHKPQHF
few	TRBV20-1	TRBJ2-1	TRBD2	TGCAGTGCCCCCGGGACTAGCGATTACAATGAGCAGTTCTTC	CSAPGTSDYNEQFF
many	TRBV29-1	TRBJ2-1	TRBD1	TGCAGCGTTCGGCAACAGGGGAGCGATGAGCAGTTCTTC	CSVRQQGSDEQFF
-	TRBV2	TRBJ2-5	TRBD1	TGTACCAGCAGTTTAGGACTCATGGGACAGGGTAAAGAGACCCAGTACTTC	CTSSLGLMGQGKETQYF